This T cell receptor beta chain was captured by sequencing in a study of beta chain features in type 1 diabetes. Trimming removed 2 bases at V and 1 base at J, with 5 bases between. Germline-derived CDR1 and CDR2 are KGHSH and LQKENI. This CDR3 is 13 amino acids long. In this sample, this clone turned up a few times. What it recognizes is unknown. The same CDR3 arises from other DNA sequences in this sample as well. Study conclusions and caveats: Among all four CD4+ subsets, Type 1 diabetes patients had TCRB CDR3s that were moderately but significantly shorter.

Expressed TCRB transcripts were sequenced because the entire RNA isolate underwent reverse transcription. Libraries were prepared by immunoSEQ multiplex PCR; TCRdb keeps only in-frame clonotypes and omits some of them. The sample shows around 280,000 clones, 14% to 15% of them seen only once. This receptor was identified in a young man with type 1 diabetes. The sequenced material came from naive CD4+ T cells from blood. The genes are TRBV18 and TRBJ1-1; D remains unclear. The CDR3 loop is CASSPTGNTEAFF. The CDR3 coding sequence is TGTGCCAGCTCACCAACCGGGAACACTGAAGCTTTCTTT.